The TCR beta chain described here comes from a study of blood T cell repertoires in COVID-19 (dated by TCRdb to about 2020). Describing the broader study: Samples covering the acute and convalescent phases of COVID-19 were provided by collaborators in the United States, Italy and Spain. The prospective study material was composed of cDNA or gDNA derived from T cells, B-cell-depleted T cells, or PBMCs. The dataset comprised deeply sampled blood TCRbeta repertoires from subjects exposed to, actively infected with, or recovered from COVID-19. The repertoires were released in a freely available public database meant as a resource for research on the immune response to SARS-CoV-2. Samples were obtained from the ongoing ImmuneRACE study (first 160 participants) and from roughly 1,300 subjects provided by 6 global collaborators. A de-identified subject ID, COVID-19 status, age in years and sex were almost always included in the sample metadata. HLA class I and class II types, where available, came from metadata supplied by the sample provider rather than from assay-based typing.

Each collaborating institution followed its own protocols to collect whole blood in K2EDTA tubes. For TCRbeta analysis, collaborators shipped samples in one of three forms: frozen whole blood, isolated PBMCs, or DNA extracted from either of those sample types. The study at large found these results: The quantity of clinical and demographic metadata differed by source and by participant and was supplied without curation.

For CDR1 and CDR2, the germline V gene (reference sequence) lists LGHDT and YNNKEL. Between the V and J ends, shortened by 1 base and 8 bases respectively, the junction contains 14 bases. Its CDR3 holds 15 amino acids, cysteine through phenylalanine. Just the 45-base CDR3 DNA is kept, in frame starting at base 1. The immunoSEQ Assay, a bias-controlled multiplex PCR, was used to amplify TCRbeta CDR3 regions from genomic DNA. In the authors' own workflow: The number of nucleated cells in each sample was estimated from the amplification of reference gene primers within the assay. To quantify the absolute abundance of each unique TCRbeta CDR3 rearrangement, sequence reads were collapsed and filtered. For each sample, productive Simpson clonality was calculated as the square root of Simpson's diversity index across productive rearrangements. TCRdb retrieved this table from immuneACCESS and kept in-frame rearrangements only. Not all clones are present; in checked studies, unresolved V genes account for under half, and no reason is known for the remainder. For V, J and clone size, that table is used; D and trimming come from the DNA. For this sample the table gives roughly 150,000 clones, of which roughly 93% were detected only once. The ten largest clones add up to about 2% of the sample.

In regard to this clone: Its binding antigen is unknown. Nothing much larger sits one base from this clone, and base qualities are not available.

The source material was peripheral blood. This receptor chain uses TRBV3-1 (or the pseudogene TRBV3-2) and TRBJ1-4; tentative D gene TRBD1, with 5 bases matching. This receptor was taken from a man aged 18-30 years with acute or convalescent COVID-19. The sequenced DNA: TGTGCCAGCAGCCAAGGGGGCCTTATAAACGAAAAACTGTTTTTT. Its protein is CASSQGGLINEKLFF.